This T cell receptor (beta chain) was retrieved from a study of blood T cell repertoires in COVID-19. In the study overall: Sources were T cells, B-cell-depleted T cells, or PBMCs; the material itself was cDNA or gDNA.

The V gene lost 7 bases and the J gene lost 3 bases, with 19 bases spanning the gap. The CDR3 runs 16 residues. Germline loops: CDR1 LNHDA, CDR2 SQIVND (reference sequence). As handled by the study authors: Nucleated cell number was recorded as an estimate derived from reference gene primer amplification. Profiling relied on immunoSEQ multiplex PCR, and the TCRdb table lists in-frame clones only, not all of them. V and J calls and clone size come straight from that table; D and trimming were deduced from the DNA. The sample lists 230,000 or so clones; more than 70% were seen once. Across 24 US areas, participants ranged in age from roughly 18 to 89 years. Researchers sorted participants into cohorts using their self-reported clinical history.

The specimen sequenced was PBMCs or T cells enriched from blood (not recorded which). The TCR originated in a woman in her thirties or forties with acute COVID-19. The chain has TRBV19 and TRBJ1-5, with a possible D match to TRBD1 (6 bases). The CDR3 DNA is TGTGCCAGTACCCCGGCGAGGGGGGGCTACAATCAGCCCCAGCATTTT. It encodes CASTPARGGYNQPQHF.